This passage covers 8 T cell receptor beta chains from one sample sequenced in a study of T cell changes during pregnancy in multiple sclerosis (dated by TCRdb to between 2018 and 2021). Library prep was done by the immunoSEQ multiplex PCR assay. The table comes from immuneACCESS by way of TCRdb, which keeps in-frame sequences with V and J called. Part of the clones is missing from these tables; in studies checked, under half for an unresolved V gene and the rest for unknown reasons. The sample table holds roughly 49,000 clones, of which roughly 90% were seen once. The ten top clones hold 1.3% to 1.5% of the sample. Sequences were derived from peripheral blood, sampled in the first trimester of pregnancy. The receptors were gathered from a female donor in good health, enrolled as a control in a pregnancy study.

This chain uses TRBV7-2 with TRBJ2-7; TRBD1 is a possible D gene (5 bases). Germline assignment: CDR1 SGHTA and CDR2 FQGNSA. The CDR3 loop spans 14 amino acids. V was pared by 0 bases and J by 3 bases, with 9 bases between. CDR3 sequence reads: CASSLAPGYYEQYF. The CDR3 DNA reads TGTGCCAGCAGCTTAGCCCCAGGGTACTACGAGCAGTACTTC.

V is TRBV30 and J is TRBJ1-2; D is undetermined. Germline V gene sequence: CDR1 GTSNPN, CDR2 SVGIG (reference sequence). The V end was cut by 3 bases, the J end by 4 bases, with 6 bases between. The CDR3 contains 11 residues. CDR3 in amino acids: CAWSPVYGYTF. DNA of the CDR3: TGTGCCTGGAGCCCAGTCTATGGCTACACCTTC.

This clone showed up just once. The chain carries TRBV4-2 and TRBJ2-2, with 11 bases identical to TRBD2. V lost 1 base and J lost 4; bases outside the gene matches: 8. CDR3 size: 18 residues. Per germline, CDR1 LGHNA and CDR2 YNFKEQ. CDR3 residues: CASSQGLAGHYSTGELFF. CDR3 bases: TGTGCCAGCAGCCAAGGACTAGCGGGGCACTACAGCACCGGGGAGCTGTTTTTT.

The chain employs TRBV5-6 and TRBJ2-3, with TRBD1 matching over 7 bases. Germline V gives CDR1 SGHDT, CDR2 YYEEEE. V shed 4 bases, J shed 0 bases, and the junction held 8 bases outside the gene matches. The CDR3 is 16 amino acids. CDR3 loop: CASSTYRGPSTDTQYF. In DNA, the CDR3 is TGTGCCAGCAGCACCTACAGGGGCCCTAGCACAGATACGCAGTATTTT.

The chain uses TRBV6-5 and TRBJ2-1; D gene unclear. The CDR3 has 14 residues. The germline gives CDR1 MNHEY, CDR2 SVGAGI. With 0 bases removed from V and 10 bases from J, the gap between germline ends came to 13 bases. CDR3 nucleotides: TGTGCCAGCAGTTACTCGAAACGAGGAACGGAGCAGTTCTTC. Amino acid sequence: CASSYSKRGTEQFF.

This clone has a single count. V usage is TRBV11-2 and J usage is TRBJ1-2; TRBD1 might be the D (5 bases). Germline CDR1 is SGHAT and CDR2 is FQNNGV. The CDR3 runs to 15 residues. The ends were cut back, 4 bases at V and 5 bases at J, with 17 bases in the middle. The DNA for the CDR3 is TGTGCCAGCAGCTCCTTCCTCGACAGAGAATATGGCTACACCTTC. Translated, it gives CASSSFLDREYGYTF.

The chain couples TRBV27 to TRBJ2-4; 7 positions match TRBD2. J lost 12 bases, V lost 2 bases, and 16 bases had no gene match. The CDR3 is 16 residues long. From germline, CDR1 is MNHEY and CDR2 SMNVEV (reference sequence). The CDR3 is CASSLAGTQRGSGQYF. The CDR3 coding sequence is TGTGCCAGCAGTTTAGCCGGGACGCAACGCGGGAGTGGTCAGTACTTC.

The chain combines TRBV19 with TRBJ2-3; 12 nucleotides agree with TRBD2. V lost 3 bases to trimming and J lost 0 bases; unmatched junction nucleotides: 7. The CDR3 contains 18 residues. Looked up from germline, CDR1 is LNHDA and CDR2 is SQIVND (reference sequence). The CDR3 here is CASSIKLAGGPSTDTQYF. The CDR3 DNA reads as TGTGCCAGTAGTATTAAACTAGCGGGGGGCCCGAGCACAGATACGCAGTATTTT.